Each of the 18 T cell receptor beta chains below was sequenced from the same sample in a study of long-term antiretroviral therapy in people with HIV. The assay used was immunoSEQ (version v3.0), run at survey level. Sequencing used immunoSEQ multiplex PCR; TCRdb keeps in-frame clones, though not all of them. The repertoire holds 30,000 to 35,000 clones, with around 97% as singletons. Sequencing used unsorted PBMCs, obtained 6.9 years after starting antiretroviral therapy. These receptor sequences come from a man aged 30-40 years with HIV.

The rearrangement joins TRBV4-2 to TRBJ2-5; perhaps D is TRBD1 or TRBD2 (7 bases each). This CDR3 is built from 17 residues. With 0 bases removed from V and 1 base from J, the gap between germline ends came to 15 bases. Germline V CDR1 and CDR2: LGHNA, YNFKEQ. This chain's CDR3 is CASSQDRQGGSQETQYF. CDR3 in DNA: TGTGCCAGCAGCCAAGATCGGCAGGGGGGGTCCCAAGAGACCCAGTACTTC.

The rearrangement uses TRBV5-6 and TRBJ1-2; no clear D gene. CDR3 length: 15 amino acids. Germline lookup yields CDR1 SGHDT and CDR2 YYEEEE. The germline V and J ends were trimmed by 3 bases and 3 bases, with 15 bases remaining between them. The CDR3 is CASSSNTELHYGYTF. The DNA of the CDR3 is TGTGCCAGCAGCTCCAATACGGAACTGCACTATGGCTACACCTTC.

The V and J genes are TRBV11-2 and TRBJ1-3, with 9 bases that match TRBD1. The CDR3 covers 17 residues. Germline loops: CDR1 SGHAT, CDR2 FQNNGV. The ends lost 5 bases at V and 4 bases at J; junction bases unmatched: 12. The CDR3: CASSLLTGQGLGNTIYF. The CDR3 DNA reads as TGTGCCAGCAGCCTGTTAACGGGACAGGGTCTCGGAAACACCATATATTTT. Looking up the rest from reference TRBV11-2 and TRBJ1-3 gives the full variable domain: EAGVAQSPRYKIIEKRQSVAFWCNPISGHATLYWYQQILGQGPKLLIQFQNNGVVDDSQLPKDRFSAERLKGVDSTLKIQPAKLEDSAVYLCASSLLTGQGLGNTIYFGEGSWLTVV.

The V gene is TRBV20-1, the J gene TRBJ2-5, with TRBD1 matching 10 bases. CDR3 length: 11 amino acids. With 7 bases clipped from V and 4 bases from J, the junction kept 0 bases outside the gene matches. CDR1 is DFQATT, CDR2 SNEGSKA, per germline (reference sequence). The CDR3 is CSGTGGETQYF. The CDR3 DNA reads TGCAGTGGGACAGGGGGAGAGACCCAGTACTTC.

Points on this clone: One end of the junction does not line up with germline, which may come from a read error. This chain links TRBV7-6 with TRBJ2-1, with D tentatively TRBD2 (6 bases). The length of the CDR3 is 16 residues. Germline V gene data show CDR1 as SGHVS and CDR2 as FNYEAQ. The CDR3 DNA sequence: TGTGCCAGCAGTTTAGCGGAGGACCCGATCTACAATGAGCAGTTCTTC. This gives the protein CASSLAEDPIYNEQFF.

This clone was counted a single time. The chain uses TRBV9 and TRBJ2-3; the match to TRBD2 covers 7 bases. V lost 8 bases, J lost 9 bases, and 9 bases stayed unmatched. CDR1 is SGDLS and CDR2 is YYNGEE in the germline V gene. The CDR3 consists of 12 residues. The CDR3 is CASNSQGGTQYF. CDR3 in DNA: TGTGCCAGTAATTCTCAGGGAGGGACGCAGTATTTT.

The chain has TRBV2 and TRBJ2-1; D uncertain. The V gene's germline CDR1 is SNHLY and CDR2 FYNNEI. The V gene lost 0 bases and the J gene lost 9 bases, with 24 bases spanning the gap. The CDR3 covers 18 residues. The CDR3 nucleotides are TGTGCCAGCAGTGAAGCAAGTCCGACGCCAGGCGGCGGTGCTGAGCAGTTCTTC. Its protein is CASSEASPTPGGGAEQFF.

J is TRBJ2-7 and V is TRBV5-5; D tentatively reads TRBD1 or TRBD2 (5 bases each). The CDR3 covers 14 residues. V was clipped by 4 bases and J by 9 bases, with 20 bases between them. Germline values: CDR1 SGHKS, CDR2 YYEKEE (reference sequence). In DNA, the CDR3 is TGTGCCAGCAGCACCGGGACGGCCATTGCTGGGCAGTACTTC. Protein: CASSTGTAIAGQYF.

This chain uses TRBV14 with TRBJ2-7, with 8 positions matching TRBD2. The V gene end was trimmed by 4 bases and the J gene end by 0 bases; junction bases not matched to a gene: 5. This CDR3 region has 15 residues. From germline, CDR1 is SGHDN and CDR2 FVKESK. CDR3 sequence: CASSRTSGNSYEQYF. In DNA form, the CDR3 reads TGTGCCAGCAGCCGCACTAGCGGCAACTCCTACGAGCAGTACTTC.

The chain links TRBV25-1 to TRBJ1-1; 7 nucleotides align to TRBD1. V gave up 6 bases and J gave up 7 bases; unmatched junction bases: 11. CDR1 and CDR2 (germline): MGHDK, SYGVNS. The CDR3 has 14 residues. In DNA form, the CDR3 reads TGTGCCAGCAGGACCGGGACAGAATATGGTGAAGCTTTCTTT. Its protein product is CASRTGTEYGEAFF.

The rearrangement links TRBV2 to TRBJ2-1; D is possibly TRBD1 (6 bases). The CDR3 runs 16 residues. Trimming took off 7 bases at V and 2 bases at J, with 18 bases between the two ends. CDR1 SNHLY and CDR2 FYNNEI come from the germline V gene. In nucleotides, the CDR3 is TGTGCCAGCAAGAGGGACCACAGGGCCCCCTACAATGAGCAGTTCTTC. Translation gives CASKRDHRAPYNEQFF.

J is TRBJ1-3 and V is TRBV18; TRBD1 matches at 8 bases. Germline V gene sequence: CDR1 KGHSH, CDR2 LQKENI. The CDR3 is 17 residues long. The trim removed 5 bases at V and 2 bases at J, leaving 11 bases unmatched. CDR3 DNA: TGTGCCAGCTCAACAAGCCTCCCGACAGGGGCTGGAAACACCATATATTTT. Protein sequence: CASSTSLPTGAGNTIYF.

The CDR3 protein is CASSLAVLPNEQFF. As DNA, the CDR3 is TGTGCCAGCAGCTTGGCAGTTCTTCCCAATGAGCAGTTCTTC. The V call is TRBV5-8, the J call TRBJ2-1; D not certain. Trimming left V 0 bases short and J 6 bases short, with 10 bases between. The V gene's germline CDR1 is SGHTS and CDR2 YDEGEE. The CDR3 has 14 amino acids.

This clone appeared once. The gene calls are TRBV4-3 and TRBJ2-7; 7 bases are shared with TRBD1. Germline CDR1 is LGHNA and CDR2 is YSLEER. With 4 bases clipped from V and 3 bases from J, the junction kept 6 bases outside the gene matches. CDR3 size: 14 residues. The CDR3 DNA is TGCGCCAGCAGCCGTGGGACAGATTACTACGAGCAGTACTTC. This sequence encodes CASSRGTDYYEQYF.

The rearrangement uses TRBV6-5 and TRBJ1-2; D perhaps matches TRBD1 (6 bases). Looked up from germline, CDR1 is MNHEY and CDR2 is SVGAGI. Trimming left V 7 bases short and J 9 bases short, with 18 bases between. CDR3 length: 13 residues. CDR3 in DNA: TGTGCCAGCACGCAAACAGGGACTAATAGCTACACCTTC. Protein product: CASTQTGTNSYTF.

This chain connects TRBV4-3 to TRBJ1-1, with a weak D call TRBD1 (5 bases). The CDR3 is 16 amino acids. The V end was cut by 0 bases, the J end by 1 base, with 12 bases between. Germline V lookup: CDR1 LGHNA, CDR2 YSLEER. This CDR3 reads CASSQDLGHPNTEAFF. The CDR3 DNA is TGCGCCAGCAGCCAAGATCTGGGGCACCCGAACACTGAAGCTTTCTTT.

The rearrangement uses TRBV4-2 and TRBJ2-1; D not resolved. The V end was cut by 0 bases, the J end by 9 bases, with 9 bases between. Germline loops: CDR1 LGHNA, CDR2 YNFKEQ. The CDR3 is 13 amino acids. The CDR3 sequence is CASSQEFFGEQFF. CDR3 sequence (DNA): TGTGCCAGCAGCCAAGAGTTTTTCGGTGAGCAGTTCTTC.

The genes are TRBV11-2 and TRBJ2-7; D is unclear. Trimming cost V 3 bases and J 6 bases, with 15 bases left between them. Per germline, CDR1 SGHAT and CDR2 FQNNGV. The CDR3 has 14 residues. DNA for the CDR3: TGTGCCAGCAGCTTCGATCGCCTCGTTAGCGAGCAGTACTTC. The encoded protein is CASSFDRLVSEQYF.